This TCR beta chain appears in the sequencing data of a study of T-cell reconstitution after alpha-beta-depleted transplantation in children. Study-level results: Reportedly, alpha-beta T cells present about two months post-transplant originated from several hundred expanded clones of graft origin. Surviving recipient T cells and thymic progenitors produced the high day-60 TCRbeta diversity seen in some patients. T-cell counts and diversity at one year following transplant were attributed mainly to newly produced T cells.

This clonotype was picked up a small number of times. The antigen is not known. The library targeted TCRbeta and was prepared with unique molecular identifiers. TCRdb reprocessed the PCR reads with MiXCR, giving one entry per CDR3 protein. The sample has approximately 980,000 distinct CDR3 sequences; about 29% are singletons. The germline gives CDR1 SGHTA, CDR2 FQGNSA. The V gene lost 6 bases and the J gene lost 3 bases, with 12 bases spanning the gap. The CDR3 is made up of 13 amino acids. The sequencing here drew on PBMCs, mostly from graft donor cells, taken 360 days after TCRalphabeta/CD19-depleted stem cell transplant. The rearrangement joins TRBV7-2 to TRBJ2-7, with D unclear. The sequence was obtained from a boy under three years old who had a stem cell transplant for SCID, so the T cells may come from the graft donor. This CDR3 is CASSRYLVYEQYF. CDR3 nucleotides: TGTGCCAGCAGTCGTTATCTAGTCTACGAGCAGTACTTC.